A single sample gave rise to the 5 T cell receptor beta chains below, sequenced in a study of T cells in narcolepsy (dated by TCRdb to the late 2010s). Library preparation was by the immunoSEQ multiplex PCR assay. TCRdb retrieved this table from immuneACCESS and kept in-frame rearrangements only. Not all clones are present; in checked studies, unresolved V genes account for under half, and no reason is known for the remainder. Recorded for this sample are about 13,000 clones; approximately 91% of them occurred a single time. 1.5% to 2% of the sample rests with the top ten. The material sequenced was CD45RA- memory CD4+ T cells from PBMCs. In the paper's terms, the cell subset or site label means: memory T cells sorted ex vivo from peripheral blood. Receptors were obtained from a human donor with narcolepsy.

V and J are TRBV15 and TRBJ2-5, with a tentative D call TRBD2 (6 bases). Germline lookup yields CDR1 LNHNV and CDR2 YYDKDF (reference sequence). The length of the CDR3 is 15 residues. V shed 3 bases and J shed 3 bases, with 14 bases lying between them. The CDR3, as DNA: TGTGCCACCAGCAGGTCCGGGACTCTTAAAGAGACCCAGTACTTC. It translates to CATSRSGTLKETQYF.

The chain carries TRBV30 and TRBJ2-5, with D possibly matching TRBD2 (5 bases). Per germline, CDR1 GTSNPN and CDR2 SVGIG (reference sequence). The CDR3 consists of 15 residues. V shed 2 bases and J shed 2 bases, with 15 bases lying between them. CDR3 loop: CAWSPGIATQETQYF. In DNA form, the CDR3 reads TGTGCCTGGAGTCCCGGGATAGCGACTCAAGAGACCCAGTACTTC.

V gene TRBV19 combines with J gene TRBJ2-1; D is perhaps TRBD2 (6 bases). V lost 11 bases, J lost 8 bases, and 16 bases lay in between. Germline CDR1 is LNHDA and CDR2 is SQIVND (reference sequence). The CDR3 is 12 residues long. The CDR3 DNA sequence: TGTGCCGCTTCGGGAGTCCGCGATGAGCAGTTCTTC. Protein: CAASGVRDEQFF.

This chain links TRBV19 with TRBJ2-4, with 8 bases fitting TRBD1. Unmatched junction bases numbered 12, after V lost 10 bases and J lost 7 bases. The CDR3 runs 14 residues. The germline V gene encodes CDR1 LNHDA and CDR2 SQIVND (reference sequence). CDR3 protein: CAIKDRVNSNIQYF. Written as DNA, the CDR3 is TGTGCCATTAAGGACAGGGTGAATTCGAACATTCAGTACTTC.

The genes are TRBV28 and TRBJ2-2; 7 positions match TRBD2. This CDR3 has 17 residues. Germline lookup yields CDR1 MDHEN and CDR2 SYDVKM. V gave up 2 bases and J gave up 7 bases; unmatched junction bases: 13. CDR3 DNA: TGTGCCAGCAGTTTAGATAGTTTTTCGGGAGGCGGCGGGGAGCTGTTTTTT. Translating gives CASSLDSFSGGGGELFF.